Below, 27 T cell receptor beta chains from the same sample are listed, as sequenced in a study of blood T cells in healthy people across ages. Through a sample-barcoded 5' primer and a J-beta primer mix, a second PCR was run for about 6 to 11 cycles. TCRdb independently ran MiXCR on the 5' RACE reads; one entry per CDR3 protein. The repertoire consists of 1,100,000 or so distinct CDR3 sequences, with 40% to 45% occurring once and the leading ten covering around 18%. The specimen was blood. The origin of the receptors is a woman aged 55-70 years in good health.

This clonotype occurred a few times. The rearrangement joins TRBV7-8 to TRBJ1-2; D may be TRBD1 (5 bases). V dropped 5 bases and J dropped 8 bases, with 15 bases sitting between them. CDR3 length: 13 amino acids. Germline lookup yields CDR1 SGHVS and CDR2 FQNEAQ. The CDR3 DNA follows: TGTGCCAGCAGCCCTTACCCGACAGAGGGCTACACCTTC. Translated, it gives CASSPYPTEGYTF.

The chain links TRBV27 to TRBJ2-6; TRBD1 matches 9 bases. The CDR3 totals 19 residues. V lost 4 bases to trimming and J lost 0 bases; unmatched junction nucleotides: 10. Germline V gene lookup returns CDR1 MNHEY and CDR2 SMNVEV (reference sequence). CDR3 nucleotides: TGTGCCAGCAGTTCCGCCCGGACAGGGGAACTCTCTGGGGCCAACGTCCTGACTTTC. This encodes CASSSARTGELSGANVLTF.

The J gene is TRBJ2-3, the V gene TRBV6-2 or TRBV6-3; tentatively, D is TRBD2 (6 bases). CDR3 size: 16 residues. The V and J ends lost 2 bases and 0 bases respectively, with 12 bases between them. CDR1 and CDR2 from the germline V gene are MNHEY and SVGEGT. The CDR3 region is CASSYVVLASTDTQYF. CDR3 nucleotides: TGTGCCAGCAGTTACGTGGTCCTAGCGAGCACAGATACGCAGTATTTT.

This chain joins TRBV5-4 and TRBJ2-1, with 12 bases that match TRBD2. Germline V CDR1 and CDR2: SGHNT, YYREEE (reference sequence). Trimming took 4 bases from V and 7 from J; bases not matched to a gene: 12. This CDR3 contains 17 residues. The DNA for the CDR3 is TGTGCCAGCAGCCCCTCTCTCTCTAGCGGGAGGGGAAATGAGCAGTTCTTC. Encoded protein: CASSPSLSSGRGNEQFF.

The genes are TRBV12-3 or TRBV12-4 and TRBJ1-2; 10 bases line up with TRBD1. CDR3 size: 15 residues. V shed 1 base, J shed 5 bases, and the junction held 4 bases outside the gene matches. Here the CDR3 DNA reads TGTGCCAGCAGTTTAGGAGGGACAGGGGTTTATGGCTACACCTTC. Translating it yields CASSLGGTGVYGYTF.

The chain uses TRBV29-1 and TRBJ2-2, with TRBD2 matching 8 bases. Germline CDR1 is SQVTM and CDR2 is ANQGSEA. This CDR3 has 14 residues. The V gene end was trimmed by 4 bases and the J gene end by 7 bases; junction bases not matched to a gene: 8. CDR3 sequence: CSVARAGEGGELFF. CDR3 bases: TGCAGCGTTGCTCGAGCGGGAGAGGGCGGGGAGCTGTTTTTT.

This clonotype has more than one count but fewer than ten. The rearrangement uses TRBV6-1 and TRBJ1-4; unclear D gene. The CDR3 totals 16 residues. The germline CDR1 and CDR2 sequences are MNHNS and SASEGT. The V and J ends lost 0 bases and 0 bases respectively, with 8 bases between them. The CDR3 here is CASSEAGTTTNEKLFF. The CDR3 region has the DNA TGTGCCAGCAGTGAAGCGGGCACTACAACTAATGAAAAACTGTTTTTT.

V and J are TRBV29-1 and TRBJ2-7, with D perhaps TRBD2 (6 bases). This CDR3 has 14 residues. The V and J ends lost 4 bases and 2 bases respectively, with 15 bases between them. The germline V gene encodes CDR1 SQVTM and CDR2 ANQGSEA. CDR3 sequence reads: CSVVSATSTYEQYF. Written as DNA, the CDR3 is TGCAGCGTTGTAAGTGCTACTAGCACCTACGAGCAGTACTTC.

V is TRBV28 and J is TRBJ1-2; 7 bases fit TRBD1. Germline V gene sequence: CDR1 MDHEN, CDR2 SYDVKM. The junction had 6 bases not matched to a gene; V was cut back by 5 bases and J by 6 bases. This CDR3 comprises 13 residues. The CDR3 reads CASSVKGADGYTF. The CDR3, as DNA: TGTGCCAGCAGTGTCAAGGGGGCGGATGGCTACACCTTC.

The chain has TRBV7-2 and TRBJ2-3; no clear D. The ends were cut back, 7 bases at V and 0 bases at J, with 14 bases in the middle. CDR1 and CDR2 from the germline V gene are SGHTA and FQGNSA. The CDR3 has 15 residues. The CDR3 loop reads CASTMRRLSTDTQYF. CDR3 sequence (DNA): TGTGCCAGCACCATGAGAAGGCTCAGCACAGATACGCAGTATTTT. Supplemented by reference TRBV7-2 and TRBJ2-3, the full variable domain reads GAGVSQSPSNKVTEKGKDVELRCDPISGHTALYWYRQSLGQGLEFLIYFQGNSAPDKSGLPSDRFSAERTGGSVSTLTIQRTQQEDSAVYLCASTMRRLSTDTQYFGPGTRLTVL.

This clonotype was observed a handful of times. The rearrangement uses TRBV21-1 and TRBJ2-7. TRBV21-1 is recorded as a pseudogene. This CDR3 is 15 amino acids long. DNA for the CDR3: TGTGCCAGCAGCAAATACCTCTGGGCTTTAGGGGAGCAGTACTTC. This encodes CASSKYLWALGEQYF.

V gene TRBV5-4 combines with J gene TRBJ2-3, with a weak D call TRBD2 (6 bases). The ends were cut back, 2 bases at V and 1 base at J, with 17 bases in the middle. This CDR3 spans 17 amino acids. Germline CDR1 reads SGHNT; CDR2 reads YYREEE (reference sequence). DNA of the CDR3: TGTGCCAGCAGCTTCAAAGGGTCGGGGGTCGGCACAGATACGCAGTATTTT. It yields the protein CASSFKGSGVGTDTQYF.

The chain employs TRBV20-1 and TRBJ1-4, with 8 bases that match TRBD1. This CDR3 is 13 amino acids long. CDR1 is DFQATT and CDR2 is SNEGSKA in the germline V gene (reference sequence). The CDR3 protein is CRAGGGGNEKLFF. In DNA, the CDR3 is TGCAGGGCAGGGGGCGGGGGGAATGAAAAACTGTTTTTT.

This rearrangement joins TRBV6-5 to TRBJ2-5, with a weak D call TRBD2 (6 bases). The V end lost 7 bases, the J end lost 1 base, and 16 bases lay between the germline ends. The CDR3 is 15 residues long. The germline V gene encodes CDR1 MNHEY and CDR2 SVGAGI. The CDR3 is CASKPLGGTQETQYF. DNA of the CDR3: TGTGCCAGCAAACCTCTGGGGGGAACCCAAGAGACCCAGTACTTC.

Only a few counts were recorded for this clonotype. V is TRBV20-1 and J is TRBJ2-1; 10 nucleotides match TRBD2. Per germline, CDR1 DFQATT and CDR2 SNEGSKA (reference sequence). This CDR3 comprises 15 residues. With 6 bases clipped from V and 5 bases from J, the junction kept 10 bases outside the gene matches. The CDR3 nucleotides are TGCAGTGCCGGGACTAGCGAGATACCTAACAATGAGCAGTTCTTC. The encoded protein is CSAGTSEIPNNEQFF.

This clonotype has just one count. The chain couples TRBV27 to TRBJ2-7; no clear D. The CDR3 runs 15 residues. V shed 6 bases and J shed 4 bases, with 19 bases lying between them. Germline V gene sequence: CDR1 MNHEY, CDR2 SMNVEV (reference sequence). CDR3 DNA: TGTGCCAGCAGCCACGACACGAGACGACTTTACGAGCAGTACTTC. It specifies CASSHDTRRLYEQYF.

The V and J genes are TRBV7-9 and TRBJ2-1; 8 bases map to TRBD1. The end of the DNA aligns better with TRBJ2-7, so the J call may be wrong. The CDR3 runs 14 residues. Germline V gene data show CDR1 as SEHNR and CDR2 as FQNEAQ (reference sequence). CDR3 region: CASSQGAPLDEQYF. CDR3 DNA: TGTGCCAGCAGCCAGGGGGCTCCCCTTGATGAGCAGTACTTC.

The sample holds a few counts of this clonotype. This sequence joins TRBV9 and TRBJ1-2; 9 nucleotides agree with TRBD1. CDR1 is SGDLS, CDR2 YYNGEE, per germline. This CDR3 spans 14 amino acids. The V gene end was trimmed by 4 bases and the J gene end by 8 bases; junction bases not matched to a gene: 9. For the CDR3, the DNA is TGTGCCAGCAGCCTCGGGACAGGGATTCTCGGCTACACCTTC. Translated, it gives CASSLGTGILGYTF.

The rearrangement uses TRBV6-5 and TRBJ2-5, with D possibly being TRBD1 (6 bases). The CDR3 loop spans 14 amino acids. The V gene lost 5 bases and the J gene lost 5 bases, with 15 bases spanning the gap. From germline, CDR1 is MNHEY and CDR2 SVGAGI. CDR3 in amino acids: CASSPAWGPETQYF. As DNA, the CDR3 is TGTGCCAGCAGTCCTGCCTGGGGGCCGGAGACCCAGTACTTC.

The chain joins TRBV2 to TRBJ1-5, with 7 bases that match TRBD1. Losses at the gene ends were 7 bases for V and 1 base for J; bases not matched to a gene: 7. CDR1 is SNHLY and CDR2 is FYNNEI in the germline V gene. The CDR3 runs to 15 residues. CDR3 in DNA: TGTGCCAGCAACAGGGGCCACCTAAGCAATCAGCCCCAGCATTTT. It specifies CASNRGHLSNQPQHF.

The CDR3 is CATSEGGQADTQYF. The CDR3 bases are TGTGCCACCAGTGAGGGGGGTCAAGCAGATACGCAGTATTTT. V and J are TRBV24-1 and TRBJ2-3, with D possibly matching TRBD2 (6 bases). Per the germline V gene, CDR1 is KGHDR and CDR2 is SFDVKD. V lost 4 bases and J 4 bases, leaving 11 bases between the germline ends. The CDR3 consists of 14 residues.

This clonotype was counted once. This may arise from a read error, as a much more abundant clone is one base away. J is TRBJ2-3 and V is TRBV29-1; the D is unclear. CDR1 and CDR2 from the germline V gene are SQVTM and ANQGSEA. The CDR3 has 12 residues. Trimming removed 2 bases at V and 2 bases at J, with 5 bases between. CDR3 coding DNA: TGCAGCGTTGAAACCGTCACAGATACGCAGTATTTT. This sequence encodes CSVETVTDTQYF.

In this sample, this clonotype turned up once. The chain links TRBV5-5 to TRBJ1-3, with D perhaps matching TRBD1 (5 bases). Germline V lookup: CDR1 SGHKS, CDR2 YYEKEE (reference sequence). The CDR3 runs to 15 residues. V lost 4 bases and J 1 base, leaving 12 bases between the germline ends. The CDR3 coding sequence is TGTGCCAGCAGCCGGGGCGCCACTTCTGGAAACACCATATATTTT. It specifies CASSRGATSGNTIYF. Combining the CDR3 with reference TRBV5-5 and TRBJ1-3 gives the whole variable domain DAGVTQSPTHLIKTRGQQVTLRCSPISGHKSVSWYQQVLGQGPQFIFQYYEKEERGRGNFPDRFSARQFPNYSSELNVNALLLGDSALYLCASSRGATSGNTIYFGEGSWLTVV.

This clonotype came up a few times. This chain uses TRBV5-5 with TRBJ1-6; 10 positions match TRBD1. Germline lookup yields CDR1 SGHKS and CDR2 YYEKEE (reference sequence). Unmatched junction bases numbered 7, after V lost 0 bases and J lost 4 bases. The CDR3 covers 18 residues. The CDR3 sequence is CASSLGGLDRGYNSPLHF. The DNA of the CDR3 is TGTGCCAGCAGCTTGGGAGGTCTGGACAGGGGGTATAATTCACCCCTCCACTTT. The whole variable domain, remainder taken from reference TRBV5-5 and TRBJ1-6, is DAGVTQSPTHLIKTRGQQVTLRCSPISGHKSVSWYQQVLGQGPQFIFQYYEKEERGRGNFPDRFSARQFPNYSSELNVNALLLGDSALYLCASSLGGLDRGYNSPLHFGNGTRLTVT.

The J gene is TRBJ2-7, the V gene TRBV2, with a weak D call TRBD2 (6 bases). V was shortened by 6 bases and J by 8 bases, with 26 bases between the two germline ends. The CDR3 totals 16 residues. Looked up from germline, CDR1 is SNHLY and CDR2 is FYNNEI. CDR3 bases: TGTGCCAGCAGGCGCCTTCCGGGACTTACATCTACGAAGCAGTACTTC. This encodes CASRRLPGLTSTKQYF. Full variable domain (missing parts from reference TRBV2 and TRBJ2-7): EPEVTQTPSHQVTQMGQEVILRCVPISNHLYFYWYRQILGQKVEFLVSFYNNEISEKSEIFDDQFSVERPDGSNFTLKIRSTKLEDSAMYFCASRRLPGLTSTKQYFGPGTRLTVT.

The sample holds a few counts of this clonotype. This chain joins TRBV5-6 and TRBJ2-3; tentatively, D is TRBD1 (5 bases). V was shortened by 0 bases and J by 4 bases, with 9 bases between the two germline ends. The germline gives CDR1 SGHDT, CDR2 YYEEEE. The CDR3 spans 14 residues. The CDR3: CASSLGQLADTQYF. DNA of the CDR3: TGTGCCAGCAGCTTGGGACAGCTCGCAGATACGCAGTATTTT.

The V gene is TRBV3-1, the J gene TRBJ2-5, with D maybe TRBD2 (6 bases). The germline CDR1 and CDR2 sequences are LGHDT and YNNKEL (reference sequence). The CDR3 loop spans 11 amino acids. V was cut by 6 bases and J by 11 bases, with 13 bases left in between. This chain's CDR3 is CASRDTGEQYF. In nucleotides, the CDR3 is TGTGCCAGCAGAGACACGGGGGAGCAGTACTTC.